The 4 T cell receptor beta chains below all came from one sample that was sequenced in a study of blood T cell repertoires in COVID-19. Sequenced by immunoSEQ multiplex PCR; TCRdb stores in-frame clones only, minus some. The profile covers about 11,000 clones, with 80% to 90% appearing a single time and less than 5% taken by the ten largest. Material for sequencing was peripheral blood. These receptors originate from a human donor in a cohort sampled during active COVID-19.

CDR3 nucleotide sequence: TGTGCCACCAGTGAATCACCGGGACAGGGGGCATCGGGCGAGCAGTTCTTC. This gives the protein CATSESPGQGASGEQFF. V gene TRBV24-1 combines with J gene TRBJ2-1; 12 nucleotides match TRBD1. Germline values: CDR1 KGHDR, CDR2 SFDVKD. The junction had 13 bases not matched to a gene; V was cut back by 4 bases and J by 10 bases. The CDR3 is made up of 17 amino acids.

This chain links TRBV7-8 with TRBJ2-1; 11 nucleotides match TRBD2. J gave up 4 bases and V 3 bases, and 5 bases lay outside the gene matches. The CDR3 length is 16 residues. Germline CDR1 and CDR2: SGHVS and FQNEAQ. Here the CDR3 reads CASSLGTSGTYNEQFF. CDR3 DNA sequence: TGTGCCAGCAGCTTGGGGACTAGCGGAACATACAATGAGCAGTTCTTC.

This clone was observed a few times. This chain links TRBV7-6 with TRBJ2-1, with TRBD2 identical over 11 bases. The trim removed 1 base at V and 10 bases at J, leaving 6 bases unmatched. CDR3 size: 15 residues. Germline values: CDR1 SGHVS, CDR2 FNYEAQ. The CDR3 nucleotides read TGTGCCAGCAGCTTAGGTCTTAGCGGGAGGGGCGAGCAGTTCTTC. This codes for CASSLGLSGRGEQFF.

This rearrangement joins TRBV12-3 or TRBV12-4 to TRBJ1-2; D is ambiguous. The ends were cut back, 2 bases at V and 4 bases at J, with 8 bases in the middle. The CDR3 sequence is 13 residues long. The CDR3 DNA follows: TGTGCCAGCAGTTTATGGGCGGGCTATGGCTACACCTTC. Translating gives CASSLWAGYGYTF.